These T cell receptor beta chains were read from a single sample in a study of T cell changes during pregnancy in multiple sclerosis. Generated by immunoSEQ multiplex PCR, the TCRdb table keeps only in-frame clones and is missing some. The data show some 70,000 clones, just over 90% seen once. The sequenced sample was peripheral blood, obtained in the second trimester of pregnancy. The receptors here all came from a female donor in good health, enrolled as a control in a pregnancy study. Both conserved end residues are part of each CDR3. A D gene is named only where the DNA matches it firmly. The size of a clone is reported for some rows only, either as once, few or many, or as a class for expanded clones.

j_call,d_call,v_call,clone_size,cdr3_nt,cdr3_aa
TRBJ2-4,NA,TRBV12-1,NA,TGTGCCAGCAGCTTCCCGACGAAGACTAGCGGGAGAAACATTCAGTACTTC,CASSFPTKTSGRNIQYF
TRBJ2-7,NA,TRBV5-1,NA,TGCGCCAGCAGCTTGGATGGCCAGGGGAGAGAGCAGTACTTC,CASSLDGQGREQYF
TRBJ1-5,NA,TRBV5-1,NA,TGCGCCAGCAGCCCCTATCCAGGGGAAGGCCATCAGCCCCAGCATTTT,CASSPYPGEGHQPQHF
TRBJ2-3,NA,TRBV2,NA,TGTGCCAGCAGGGAGGGTATGGATACGCAGTATTTT,CASREGMDTQYF
TRBJ2-7,TRBD1,TRBV5-1,NA,TGCGCCAGCAGCTTAGGACCGGGACAGGGTAGTCGCGAGCAGTACTTC,CASSLGPGQGSREQYF
TRBJ2-5,NA,TRBV23-1,NA,TGCGCCAGCACTCCAGTCACACAAGAGACCCAGTACTTC,CASTPVTQETQYF
TRBJ2-7,NA,TRBV21-1,NA,TGTGCCAGCAGCCCTTTAGGGGTCCACGAGCAGTACTTC,CASSPLGVHEQYF
TRBJ1-1,NA,TRBV7-2,NA,TGTGCCAGCAGCTTAGAGGCTCGGTTACAGTCCGTTGGTGAAGCTTTCTTT,CASSLEARLQSVGEAFF
TRBJ2-7,TRBD1,TRBV4-2,NA,TGTGCCAGCAGCCAAGATTGGGCAGGGGGCTCCTACGAGCAGTACTTC,CASSQDWAGGSYEQYF
TRBJ2-1,TRBD2,TRBV27,NA,TGTGCCAGCGGCAAAATAGCGGGATCCTACAATGAGCAGTTCTTC,CASGKIAGSYNEQFF
TRBJ2-1,TRBD2,TRBV6-4,NA,TGTGCCAGCAGCTTAGGGACTAGCGGGGACAATGAGCAGTTCTTC,CASSLGTSGDNEQFF
TRBJ2-7,NA,TRBV7-9,NA,TGTGCCAGCAGCCGGAGTGGCCGCGAGCAGTACTTC,CASSRSGREQYF
TRBJ1-2,TRBD1,TRBV11-1,NA,TGTGCCAGCAGCCCGGGACAGAACTATGGCTACACCTTC,CASSPGQNYGYTF
TRBJ1-1,NA,TRBV10-1,NA,TGCGCCAGCAGACCCACAGTAAACACTGAAGCTTTCTTT,CASRPTVNTEAFF
TRBJ1-5,NA,TRBV28,NA,TGTGCCAGCACCAGACATAGCAATCAGCCCCAGCATTTT,CASTRHSNQPQHF
TRBJ2-1,TRBD2,TRBV28,NA,TGTGCCAGCAGTTTGGGTTCAGCTAGCGGGAGGGGTGAGCAGTTCTTC,CASSLGSASGRGEQFF
TRBJ2-6,NA,TRBV6-4,few,TGTGCCAGCAGTGACTCTAGCGGCTCTGGGGCCAACGTCCTGACTTTC,CASSDSSGSGANVLTF
TRBJ2-3,NA,TRBV6-6,NA,TGTGCCAGCAGTTACTCGACCAGGGGACCCACAGATACGCAGTATTTT,CASSYSTRGPTDTQYF
TRBJ1-2,NA,TRBV10-3,NA,TGTGCCATCAGTGAGTCCAGACAGGCCTATGGCTACACCTTC,CAISESRQAYGYTF
TRBJ2-3,NA,TRBV9,NA,TGTGCCAGCAGCCCCCGCGGGGCAGATACGCAGTATTTT,CASSPRGADTQYF
TRBJ1-3,TRBD1,TRBV6-5,few,TGTGCCAGCAGTGCACAGGGGGGAAACACCATATATTTT,CASSAQGGNTIYF
TRBJ2-7,NA,TRBV5-4,NA,TGTGCCAGCAGCTTGGTGCGGGCTCGCTACGAGCAGTACTTC,CASSLVRARYEQYF
TRBJ1-2,TRBD1,TRBV28,NA,TGTGCCAGCAGTTTAAGGACAGGGGGGAAAATCAATTATGGCTACACCTTC,CASSLRTGGKINYGYTF
TRBJ1-6,TRBD1,TRBV5-3,NA,TGTGCCAGAAGCTCGGGGACAGGGGACACCTATAATTCACCCCTCCACTTT,CARSSGTGDTYNSPLHF
TRBJ1-1,NA,TRBV19,once,TGTGCCAGTAGTATAGATCCAAGCGGGAACACTGAAGCTTTCTTT,CASSIDPSGNTEAFF
TRBJ1-3,NA,TRBV27,NA,TGTGCCAGCAGGGGGCGAAGCTCTGGAAACACCATATATTTT,CASRGRSSGNTIYF
TRBJ1-1,NA,TRBV18,NA,TGTGCCAGCTCACCAATACGATCGGGGGACACTGAAGCTTTCTTT,CASSPIRSGDTEAFF
TRBJ1-1,TRBD1,TRBV20-1,NA,TGCAGTGCACGGACAGGGACTGAAGCTTTCTTT,CSARTGTEAFF
TRBJ2-4,NA,TRBV5-1,NA,TGCGCCAGCAGCTTGGCGGGAACCCCGGGACTTGGAAACATTCAGTACTTC,CASSLAGTPGLGNIQYF
TRBJ2-5,NA,TRBV19,NA,TGTGCCAGCCCCGGGACCCAGTACTTC,CASPGTQYF